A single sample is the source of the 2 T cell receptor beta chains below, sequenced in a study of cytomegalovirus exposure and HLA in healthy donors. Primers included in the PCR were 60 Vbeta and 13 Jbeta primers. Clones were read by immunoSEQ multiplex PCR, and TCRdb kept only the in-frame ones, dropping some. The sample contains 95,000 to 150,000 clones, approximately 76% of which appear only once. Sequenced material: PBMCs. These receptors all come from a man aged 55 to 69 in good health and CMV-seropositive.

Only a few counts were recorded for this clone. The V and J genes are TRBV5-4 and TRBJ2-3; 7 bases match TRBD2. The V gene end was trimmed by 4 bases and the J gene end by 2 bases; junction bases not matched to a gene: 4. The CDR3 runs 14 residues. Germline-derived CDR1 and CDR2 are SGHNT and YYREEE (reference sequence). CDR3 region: CASSTRDYTDTQYF. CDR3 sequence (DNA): TGTGCCAGCAGCACCCGGGACTACACAGATACGCAGTATTTT.

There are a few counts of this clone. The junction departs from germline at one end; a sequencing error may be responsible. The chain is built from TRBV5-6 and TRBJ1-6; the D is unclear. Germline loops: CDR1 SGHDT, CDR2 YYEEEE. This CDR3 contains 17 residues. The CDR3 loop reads CASSLAQSAGNNSPLHF. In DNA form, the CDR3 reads TGTGCCAGCAGCTTGGCTCAATCGGCGGGCAATAACTCACCCCTCCACTTT.